Following are 13 T cell receptor beta chains from one sample sequenced in a study of beta chain features in type 1 diabetes. Of the isolated RNA, all was reverse transcribed, and so the sequenced material was expressed TCRB transcripts. Libraries were prepared by immunoSEQ multiplex PCR; TCRdb keeps only in-frame clonotypes and omits some of them. The table records 150,000 to 200,000 clones, approximately 8.4% of them present only once. The sample was central memory CD4+ T cells from blood. Receptors originate from a woman aged 18 to 35 in good health.

This clone was found a few times. The CDR3 loop is CASSSPGTGSYEQYF. The CDR3 coding sequence is TGTGCCAGCAGCTCACCCGGGACAGGGTCCTACGAGCAGTACTTC. The chain uses TRBV4-2 and TRBJ2-7, with 9 bases lining up with TRBD1. Trimming at V came to 5 bases and at J to 1 base, leaving 6 bases not matched to a gene. The germline V gene encodes CDR1 LGHNA and CDR2 YNFKEQ. The length of the CDR3 is 15 residues.

This rearrangement joins TRBV7-9 to TRBJ2-3, with a weak D call TRBD2 (7 bases). The CDR3 spans 16 residues. CDR1 is SEHNR and CDR2 is FQNEAQ in the germline V gene (reference sequence). The ends were cut back, 5 bases at V and 4 bases at J, with 19 bases in the middle. The CDR3 here is CASSPRGGSVADTQYF. CDR3 DNA: TGTGCCAGCAGCCCGAGGGGGGGCTCAGTGGCAGATACGCAGTATTTT. The complete variable domain, with remaining parts taken from reference TRBV7-9 and TRBJ2-3, reads DTGVSQNPRHKITKRGQNVTFRCDPISEHNRLYWYRQTLGQGPEFLTYFQNEAQLEKSRLLSDRFSAERPKGSFSTLEIQRTEQGDSAMYLCASSPRGGSVADTQYFGPGTRLTVL.

The chain is built from TRBV7-2 and TRBJ2-7; 7 nucleotides align to TRBD1. With 0 bases clipped from V and 2 bases from J, the junction kept 4 bases outside the gene matches. The CDR3 runs to 15 residues. Germline V gene data show CDR1 as SGHTA and CDR2 as FQGNSA. The CDR3 DNA reads TGTGCCAGCAGCTTAGCAGTGACAGGGACCTACGAGCAGTACTTC. Amino acids: CASSLAVTGTYEQYF.

In this sample, this clone turned up a few times. The chain links TRBV7-9 to TRBJ2-5; D ambiguous. This CDR3 is 16 amino acids long. Germline assignment: CDR1 SEHNR and CDR2 FQNEAQ (reference sequence). Trimming stripped 4 bases from V and 4 bases from J, with 19 bases between. The DNA of the CDR3 is TGTGCCAGCAGCTCCCCCTTGGGCATACAAGGAGAGACCCAGTACTTC. It is translated as CASSSPLGIQGETQYF.

In this sample, this clone turned up a few times. The genes are TRBV4-2 and TRBJ2-3; 10 bases match TRBD2. The CDR3 runs to 17 residues. Trimming at V came to 0 bases and at J to 4 bases, leaving 7 bases not matched to a gene. Germline CDR1 reads LGHNA; CDR2 reads YNFKEQ. In DNA form, the CDR3 reads TGTGCCAGCAGCCAAGATACTGGAGCGGGGGGGCCAGATACGCAGTATTTT. This encodes CASSQDTGAGGPDTQYF.

V gene TRBV6-5 combines with J gene TRBJ2-7; D might be TRBD1 (6 bases). Germline V lookup: CDR1 MNHEY, CDR2 SVGAGI. The CDR3 covers 16 residues. The V gene lost 0 bases and the J gene lost 4 bases, with 16 bases spanning the gap. Here the CDR3 DNA reads TGTGCCAGCAGTTACTCCCAGGCAGGGGCCCTGTACGAGCAGTACTTC. This translates into CASSYSQAGALYEQYF.

The V call is TRBV5-1, the J call TRBJ2-3; a weak D match, TRBD2 (6 bases). The ends were cut back, 4 bases at V and 3 bases at J, with 9 bases in the middle. The CDR3 totals 13 residues. CDR1 SGHRS and CDR2 YFSETQ come from the germline V gene. Written as DNA, the CDR3 is TGCGCCAGCAGCCCTGGAGGGACAGATACGCAGTATTTT. Translation: CASSPGGTDTQYF. The variable domain in full, with the rest retrieved from reference TRBV5-1 and TRBJ2-3, is KAGVTQTPRYLIKTRGQQVTLSCSPISGHRSVSWYQQTPGQGLQFLFEYFSETQRNKGNFPGRFSGRQFSNSRSEMNVSTLELGDSALYLCASSPGGTDTQYFGPGTRLTVL.

This clone was picked up a small number of times. The J gene is TRBJ2-6, the V gene TRBV5-6; D is perhaps TRBD1 (6 bases). The CDR3 is 15 amino acids. CDR1 is SGHDT, CDR2 YYEEEE, per germline. V gave up 5 bases and J gave up 8 bases, with 17 bases separating them. CDR3 DNA sequence: TGTGCCAGCAGTCTTCCCCCTCAGGGGACCAACGTCCTGACTTTC. Translating gives CASSLPPQGTNVLTF.

This clone was seen more than once but under ten times. The rearrangement uses TRBV6-1 and TRBJ2-4, with D perhaps matching TRBD2 (6 bases). Germline V CDR1 and CDR2: MNHNS, SASEGT. Trimming stripped 2 bases from V and 8 bases from J, with 10 bases between. The CDR3 consists of 13 residues. The CDR3 sequence: CASSEFWGDIQYF. For the CDR3, the DNA is TGTGCCAGCAGTGAATTTTGGGGGGACATTCAGTACTTC.

The rearrangement joins TRBV5-5 to TRBJ1-6; no firm D call. CDR3 length equals 11 residues. Trimming removed 3 bases at V and 13 bases at J, with 8 bases between. Germline loops: CDR1 SGHKS, CDR2 YYEKEE (reference sequence). CDR3 loop: CASSSGVPLHF. The CDR3 DNA sequence: TGTGCCAGCAGCTCCGGAGTTCCCCTCCACTTT.

This clone was seen a few times. The rearrangement joins TRBV5-1 to TRBJ2-1; 8 positions agree with TRBD1. Germline CDR1 is SGHRS and CDR2 is YFSETQ. CDR3 size: 14 residues. The junction had 7 bases not matched to a gene; V was cut back by 4 bases and J by 7 bases. The DNA of the CDR3 is TGCGCCAGCAGCGCCGACCGGACAGGGAATGAGCAGTTCTTC. This sequence encodes CASSADRTGNEQFF.

The J gene is TRBJ2-5, the V gene TRBV25-1, with D perhaps TRBD1 (6 bases). Germline-derived CDR1 and CDR2 are MGHDK and SYGVNS. V gave up 5 bases and J gave up 4 bases, with 11 bases separating them. CDR3 length: 13 residues. CDR3 amino acids: CASSIQGGETQYF. CDR3 DNA sequence: TGTGCCAGCAGTATACAGGGCGGAGAGACCCAGTACTTC.

This clone was recorded a few times. This chain links TRBV4-2 with TRBJ2-3; D may be TRBD2 (7 bases). The germline gives CDR1 LGHNA, CDR2 YNFKEQ. The CDR3 sequence is 18 residues long. The ends were cut back, 3 bases at V and 0 bases at J, with 19 bases in the middle. The CDR3 region is CASSQEGGHFTSTDTQYF. The CDR3 nucleotides read TGTGCCAGCAGCCAGGAGGGGGGGCATTTCACTAGCACAGATACGCAGTATTTT.